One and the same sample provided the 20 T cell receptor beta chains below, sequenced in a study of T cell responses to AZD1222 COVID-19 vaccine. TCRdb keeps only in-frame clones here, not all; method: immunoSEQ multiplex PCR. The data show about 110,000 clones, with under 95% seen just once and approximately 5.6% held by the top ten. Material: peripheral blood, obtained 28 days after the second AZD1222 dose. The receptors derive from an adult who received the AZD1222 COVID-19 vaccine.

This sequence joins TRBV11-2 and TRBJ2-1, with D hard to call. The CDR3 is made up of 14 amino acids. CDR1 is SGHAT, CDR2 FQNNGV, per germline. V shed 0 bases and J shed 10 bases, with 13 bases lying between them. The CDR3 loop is CASSLDPGLREQFF. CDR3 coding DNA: TGTGCCAGCAGCTTAGATCCGGGTCTTCGAGAGCAGTTCTTC. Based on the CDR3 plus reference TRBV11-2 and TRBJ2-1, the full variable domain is EAGVAQSPRYKIIEKRQSVAFWCNPISGHATLYWYQQILGQGPKLLIQFQNNGVVDDSQLPKDRFSAERLKGVDSTLKIQPAKLEDSAVYLCASSLDPGLREQFFGPGTRLTVL.

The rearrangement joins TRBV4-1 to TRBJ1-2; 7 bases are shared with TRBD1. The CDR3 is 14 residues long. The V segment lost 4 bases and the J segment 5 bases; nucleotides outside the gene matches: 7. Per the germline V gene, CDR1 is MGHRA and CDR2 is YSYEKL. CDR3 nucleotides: TGCGCCAGCAGCCTAGGACAGGACGGATATGGCTACACCTTC. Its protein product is CASSLGQDGYGYTF.

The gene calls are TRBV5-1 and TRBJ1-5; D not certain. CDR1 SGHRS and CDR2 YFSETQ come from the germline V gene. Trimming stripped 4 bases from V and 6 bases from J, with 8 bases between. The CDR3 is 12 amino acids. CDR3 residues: CASSLKGQPQHF. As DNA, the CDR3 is TGCGCCAGCAGCCTCAAAGGTCAGCCCCAGCATTTT.

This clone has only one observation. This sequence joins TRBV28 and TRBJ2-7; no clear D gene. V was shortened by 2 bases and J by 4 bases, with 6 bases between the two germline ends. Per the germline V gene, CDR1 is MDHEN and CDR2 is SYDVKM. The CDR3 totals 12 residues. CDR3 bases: TGTGCCAGCAGTTTAAAGGCGTACGAGCAGTACTTC. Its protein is CASSLKAYEQYF.

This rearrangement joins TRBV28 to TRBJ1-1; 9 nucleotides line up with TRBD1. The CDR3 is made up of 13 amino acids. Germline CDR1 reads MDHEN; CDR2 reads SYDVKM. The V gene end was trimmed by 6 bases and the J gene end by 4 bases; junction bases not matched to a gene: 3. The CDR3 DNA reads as TGTGCCAGCAGATTGACAGGGGGCACTGAAGCTTTCTTT. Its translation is CASRLTGGTEAFF. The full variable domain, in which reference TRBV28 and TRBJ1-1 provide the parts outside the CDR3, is DVKVTQSSRYLVKRTGEKVFLECVQDMDHENMFWYRQDPGLGLRLIYFSYDVKMKEKGDIPEGYSVSREKKERFSLILESASTNQTSMYLCASRLTGGTEAFFGQGTRLTVV.

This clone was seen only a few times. CDR3 nucleotides: TGTGCCAGCAGCTTTACAGGGGGAAATGAAAAACTGTTTTTT. Encoded protein: CASSFTGGNEKLFF. The chain joins TRBV7-2 to TRBJ1-4; 8 bases align to TRBD1. Unmatched junction bases numbered 2, after V lost 3 bases and J lost 5 bases. Germline CDR1 and CDR2: SGHTA and FQGNSA. There are 14 residues in the CDR3.

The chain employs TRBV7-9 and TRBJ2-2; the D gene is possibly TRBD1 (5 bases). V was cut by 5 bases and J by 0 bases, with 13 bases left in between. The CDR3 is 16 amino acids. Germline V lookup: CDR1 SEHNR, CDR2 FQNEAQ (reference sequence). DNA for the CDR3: TGTGCCAGCAGCCGGCCAGTGACAGCGAACACCGGGGAGCTGTTTTTT. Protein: CASSRPVTANTGELFF.

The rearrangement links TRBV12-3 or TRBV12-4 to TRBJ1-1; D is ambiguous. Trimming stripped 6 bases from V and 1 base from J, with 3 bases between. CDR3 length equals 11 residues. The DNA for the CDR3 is TGTGCCAGCAGCCCGAACACTGAAGCTTTCTTT. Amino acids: CASSPNTEAFF.

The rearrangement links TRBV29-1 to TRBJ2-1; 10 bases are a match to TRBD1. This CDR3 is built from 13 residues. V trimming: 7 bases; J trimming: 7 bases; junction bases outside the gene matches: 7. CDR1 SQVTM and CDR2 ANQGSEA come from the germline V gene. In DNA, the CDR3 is TGCAGCGGCCAGACAGGGGGCGGGAATGAGCAGTTCTTC. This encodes CSGQTGGGNEQFF.

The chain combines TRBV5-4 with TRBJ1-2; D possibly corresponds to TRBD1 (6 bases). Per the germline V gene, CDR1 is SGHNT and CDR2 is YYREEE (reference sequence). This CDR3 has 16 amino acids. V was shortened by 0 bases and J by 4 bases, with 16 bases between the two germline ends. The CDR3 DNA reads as TGTGCCAGCAGCTTGGCCGATGGGGGCGCGGGCTATGGCTACACCTTC. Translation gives CASSLADGGAGYGYTF.

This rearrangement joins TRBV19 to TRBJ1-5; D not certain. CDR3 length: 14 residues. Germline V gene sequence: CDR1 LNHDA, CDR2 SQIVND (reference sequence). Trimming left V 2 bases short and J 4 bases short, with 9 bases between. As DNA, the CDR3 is TGTGCCAGTAGTATAAAAGGCCAAAATCAGCCCCAGCATTTT. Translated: CASSIKGQNQPQHF.

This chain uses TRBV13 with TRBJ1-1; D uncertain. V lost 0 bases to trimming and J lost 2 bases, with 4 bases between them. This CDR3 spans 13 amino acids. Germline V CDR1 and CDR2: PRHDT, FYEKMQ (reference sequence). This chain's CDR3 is CASSLGGNTEAFF. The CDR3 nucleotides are TGTGCCAGCAGCTTAGGGGGCAACACTGAAGCTTTCTTT.

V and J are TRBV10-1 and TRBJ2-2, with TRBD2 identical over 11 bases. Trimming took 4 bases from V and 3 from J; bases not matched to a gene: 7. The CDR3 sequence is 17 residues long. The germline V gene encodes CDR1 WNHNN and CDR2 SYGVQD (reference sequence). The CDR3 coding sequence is TGCGCCAGCAGTGGAGACTCACTAGCGGGGGACACCGGGGAGCTGTTTTTT. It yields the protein CASSGDSLAGDTGELFF.

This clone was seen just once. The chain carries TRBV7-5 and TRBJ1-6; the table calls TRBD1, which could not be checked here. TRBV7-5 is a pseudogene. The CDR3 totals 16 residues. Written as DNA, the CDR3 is TGTGTCAGAAGCGTCCCCCGGACAAGTAATAATTCACCCCTCCACTTT. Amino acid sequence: CVRSVPRTSNNSPLHF.

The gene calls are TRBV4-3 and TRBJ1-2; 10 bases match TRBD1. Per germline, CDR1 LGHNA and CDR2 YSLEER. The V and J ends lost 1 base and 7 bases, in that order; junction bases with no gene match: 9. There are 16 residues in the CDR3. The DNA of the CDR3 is TGCGCCAGCAGCCAAGTAATTGGGACAGGGGATTTTGGCTACACCTTC. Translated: CASSQVIGTGDFGYTF.

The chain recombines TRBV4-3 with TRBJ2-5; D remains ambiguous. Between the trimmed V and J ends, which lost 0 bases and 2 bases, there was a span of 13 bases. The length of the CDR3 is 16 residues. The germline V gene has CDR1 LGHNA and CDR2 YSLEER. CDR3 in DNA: TGCGCCAGCAGCCAAGAATGGGGTCGCAATCAAGAGACCCAGTACTTC. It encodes CASSQEWGRNQETQYF.

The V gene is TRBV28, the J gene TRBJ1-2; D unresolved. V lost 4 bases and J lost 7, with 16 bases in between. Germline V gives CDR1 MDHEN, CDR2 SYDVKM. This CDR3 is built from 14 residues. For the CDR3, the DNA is TGTGCCAGCAGTTCCCCGGAGTCAGCTAGTGGCTACACCTTC. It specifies CASSSPESASGYTF.

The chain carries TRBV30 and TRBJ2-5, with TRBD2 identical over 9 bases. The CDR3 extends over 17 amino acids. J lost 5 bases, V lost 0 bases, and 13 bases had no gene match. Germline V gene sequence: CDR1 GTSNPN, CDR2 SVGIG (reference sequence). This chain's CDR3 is CAWSVGWLAGAGETQYF. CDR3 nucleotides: TGTGCCTGGAGTGTAGGTTGGTTAGCGGGAGCGGGGGAGACCCAGTACTTC.

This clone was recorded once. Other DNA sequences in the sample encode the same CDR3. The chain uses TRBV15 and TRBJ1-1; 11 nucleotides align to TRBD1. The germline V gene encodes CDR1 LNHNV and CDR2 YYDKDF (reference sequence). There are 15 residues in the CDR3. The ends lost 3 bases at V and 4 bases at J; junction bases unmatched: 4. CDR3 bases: TGTGCCACCAGCAGGGGGACAGGGGGTCTCACTGAAGCTTTCTTT. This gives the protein CATSRGTGGLTEAFF.

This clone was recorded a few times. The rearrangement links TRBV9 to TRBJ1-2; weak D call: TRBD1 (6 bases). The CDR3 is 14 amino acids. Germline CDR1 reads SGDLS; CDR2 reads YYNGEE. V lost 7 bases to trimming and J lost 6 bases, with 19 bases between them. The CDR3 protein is CASFPGESPNGYTF. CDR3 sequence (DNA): TGTGCCAGCTTCCCAGGGGAGAGTCCCAATGGCTACACCTTC.